This T cell receptor (beta chain) derives from a study of control samples from healthy donors and cancer patients. The table came from immunoSEQ multiplex PCR; TCRdb's copy has only in-frame clones and leaves some out. Of tens of thousands of clones in the sample, approximately 88% were seen once. CDR3 length: 14 residues. From germline, CDR1 is LNHDA and CDR2 SQIVND (reference sequence). J lost 4 bases, V lost 7 bases, and 9 bases had no gene match. The sample consisted of PBMCs. The receptor was derived from a woman aged 50 to 65 with lung cancer. This rearrangement joins TRBV19 to TRBJ2-7; 8 bases map to TRBD1. The CDR3 protein is CASNNRDRSYEQYF. In DNA, the CDR3 is TGTGCCAGTAACAACCGGGACAGGTCTTACGAGCAGTACTTC. Drawing the rest from reference TRBV19 and TRBJ2-7, the complete variable domain is DGGITQSPKYLFRKEGQNVTLSCEQNLNHDAMYWYRQDPGQGLRLIYYSQIVNDFQKGDIAEGYSVSREKKESFPLTVTSAQKNPTAFYLCASNNRDRSYEQYFGPGTRLTVT.